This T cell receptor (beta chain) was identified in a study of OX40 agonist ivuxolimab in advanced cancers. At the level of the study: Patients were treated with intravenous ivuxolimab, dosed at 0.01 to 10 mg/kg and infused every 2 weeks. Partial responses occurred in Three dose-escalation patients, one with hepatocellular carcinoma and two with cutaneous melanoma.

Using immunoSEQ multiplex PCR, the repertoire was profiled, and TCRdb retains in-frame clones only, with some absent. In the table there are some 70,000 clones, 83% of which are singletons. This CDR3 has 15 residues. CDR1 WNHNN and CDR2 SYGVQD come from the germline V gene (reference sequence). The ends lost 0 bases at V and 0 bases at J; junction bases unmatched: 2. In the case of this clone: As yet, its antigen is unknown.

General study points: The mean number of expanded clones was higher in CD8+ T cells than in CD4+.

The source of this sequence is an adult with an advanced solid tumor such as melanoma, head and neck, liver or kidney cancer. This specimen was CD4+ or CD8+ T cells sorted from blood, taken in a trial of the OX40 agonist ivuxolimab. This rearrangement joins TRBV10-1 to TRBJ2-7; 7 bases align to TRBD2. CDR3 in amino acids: CASSESGGSSYEQYF. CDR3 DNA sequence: TGCGCCAGCAGTGAGTCGGGGGGGAGCTCCTACGAGCAGTACTTC.